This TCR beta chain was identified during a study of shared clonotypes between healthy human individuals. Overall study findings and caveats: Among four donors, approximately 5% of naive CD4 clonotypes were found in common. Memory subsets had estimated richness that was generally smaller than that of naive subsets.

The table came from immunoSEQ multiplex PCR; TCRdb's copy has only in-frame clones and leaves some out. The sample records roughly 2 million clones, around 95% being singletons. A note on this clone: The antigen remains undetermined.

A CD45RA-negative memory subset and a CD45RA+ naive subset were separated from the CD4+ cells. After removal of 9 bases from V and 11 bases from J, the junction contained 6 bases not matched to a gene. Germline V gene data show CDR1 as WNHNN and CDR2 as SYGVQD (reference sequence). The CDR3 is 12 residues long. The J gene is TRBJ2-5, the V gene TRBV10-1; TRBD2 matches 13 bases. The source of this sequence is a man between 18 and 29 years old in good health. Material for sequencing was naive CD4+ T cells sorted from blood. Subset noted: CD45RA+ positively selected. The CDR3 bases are TGCGCCAGTACCGGGACTAGCGGGAAGCAGTACTTC. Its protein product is CASTGTSGKQYF.